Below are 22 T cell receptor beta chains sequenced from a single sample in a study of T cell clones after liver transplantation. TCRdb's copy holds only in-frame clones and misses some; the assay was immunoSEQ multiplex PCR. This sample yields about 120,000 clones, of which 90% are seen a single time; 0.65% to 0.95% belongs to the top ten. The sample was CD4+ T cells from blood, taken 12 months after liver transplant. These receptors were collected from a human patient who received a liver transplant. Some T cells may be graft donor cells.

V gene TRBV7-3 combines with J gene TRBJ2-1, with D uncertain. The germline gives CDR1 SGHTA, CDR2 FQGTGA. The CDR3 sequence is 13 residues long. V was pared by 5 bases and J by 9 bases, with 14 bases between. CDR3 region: CASSQGRWGEQFF. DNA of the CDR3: TGTGCCAGCAGCCAAGGGCGGTGGGGTGAGCAGTTCTTC.

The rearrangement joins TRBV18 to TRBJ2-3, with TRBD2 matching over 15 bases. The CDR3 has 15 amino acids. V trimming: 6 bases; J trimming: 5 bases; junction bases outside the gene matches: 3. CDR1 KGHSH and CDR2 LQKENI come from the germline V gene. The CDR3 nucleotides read TGTGCCAGCTCTCCGGGACTAGCGGGAGGAGATACGCAGTATTTT. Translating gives CASSPGLAGGDTQYF.

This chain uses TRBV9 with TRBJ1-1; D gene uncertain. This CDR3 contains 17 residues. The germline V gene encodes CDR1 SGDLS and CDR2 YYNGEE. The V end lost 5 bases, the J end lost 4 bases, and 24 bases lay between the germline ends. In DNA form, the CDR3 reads TGTGCCAGCAGTTACCTCAAACCCGGGTCCGGTGGCACTGAAGCTTTCTTT. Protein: CASSYLKPGSGGTEAFF.

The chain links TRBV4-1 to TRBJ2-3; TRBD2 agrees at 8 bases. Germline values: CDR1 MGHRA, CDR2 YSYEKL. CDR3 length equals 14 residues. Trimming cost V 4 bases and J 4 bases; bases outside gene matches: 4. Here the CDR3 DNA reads TGCGCCAGCAGCCTCGGGACTAGGCCAGATACGCAGTATTTT. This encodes CASSLGTRPDTQYF.

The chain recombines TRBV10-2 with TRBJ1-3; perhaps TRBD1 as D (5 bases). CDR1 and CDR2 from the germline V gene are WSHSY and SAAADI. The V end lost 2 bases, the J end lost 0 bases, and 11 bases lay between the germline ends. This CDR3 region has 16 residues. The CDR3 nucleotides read TGCGCCAGCAGTGAGAACAGGCCGAGCTCTGGAAACACCATATATTTT. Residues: CASSENRPSSGNTIYF.

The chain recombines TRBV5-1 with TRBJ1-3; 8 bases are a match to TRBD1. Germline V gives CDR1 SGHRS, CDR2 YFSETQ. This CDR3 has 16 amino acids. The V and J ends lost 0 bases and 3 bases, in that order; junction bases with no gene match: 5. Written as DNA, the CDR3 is TGCGCCAGCAGCTTGGAGGGGGGACAGGTTGGAAACACCATATATTTT. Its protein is CASSLEGGQVGNTIYF.

The DNA of the CDR3 is TGTGCCAGCAGCCCCTGGACTAGATCCTACAATGAGCAGTTCTTC. Its translation: CASSPWTRSYNEQFF. The chain combines TRBV11-2 with TRBJ2-1, with 7 bases identical to TRBD2. In germline, CDR1 is SGHAT, CDR2 FQNNGV. CDR3 length: 15 residues. V lost 5 bases and J lost 1; bases outside the gene matches: 5.

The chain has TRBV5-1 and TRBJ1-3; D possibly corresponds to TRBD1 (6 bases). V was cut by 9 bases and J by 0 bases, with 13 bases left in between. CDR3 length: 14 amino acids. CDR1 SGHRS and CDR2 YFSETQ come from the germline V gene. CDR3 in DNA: TGCGCCACATCGACAGGCGACTCTGGAAACACCATATATTTT. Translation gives CATSTGDSGNTIYF.

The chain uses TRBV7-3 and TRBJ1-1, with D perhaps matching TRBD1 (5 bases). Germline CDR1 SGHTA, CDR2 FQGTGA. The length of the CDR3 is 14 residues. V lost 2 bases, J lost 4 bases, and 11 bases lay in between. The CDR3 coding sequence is TGTGCCAGCAGCTTATCCGGGGACGGCACTGAAGCTTTCTTT. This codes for CASSLSGDGTEAFF. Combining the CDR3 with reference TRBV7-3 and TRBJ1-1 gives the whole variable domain GAGVSQTPSNKVTEKGKYVELRCDPISGHTALYWYRQSLGQGPEFLIYFQGTGAADDSGLPNDRFFAVRPEGSVSTLKIQRTERGDSAVYLCASSLSGDGTEAFFGQGTRLTVV.

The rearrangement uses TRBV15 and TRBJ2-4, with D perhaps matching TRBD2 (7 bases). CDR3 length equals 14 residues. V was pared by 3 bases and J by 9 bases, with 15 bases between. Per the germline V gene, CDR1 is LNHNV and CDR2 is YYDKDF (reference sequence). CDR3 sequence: CATSRRKGEGIQYF. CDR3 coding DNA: TGTGCCACCAGCAGGAGGAAGGGGGAGGGCATTCAGTACTTC.

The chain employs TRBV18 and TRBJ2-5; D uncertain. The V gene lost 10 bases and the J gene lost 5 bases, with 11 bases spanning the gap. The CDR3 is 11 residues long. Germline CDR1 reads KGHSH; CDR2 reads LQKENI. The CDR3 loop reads CATSILETQYF. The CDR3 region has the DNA TGTGCCACCTCTATTTTGGAGACCCAGTACTTC.

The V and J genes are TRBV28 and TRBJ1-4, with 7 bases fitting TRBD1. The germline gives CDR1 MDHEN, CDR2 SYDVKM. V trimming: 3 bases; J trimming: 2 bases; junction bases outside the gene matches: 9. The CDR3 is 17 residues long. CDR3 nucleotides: TGTGCCAGCAGTTTCCCCGGGACAGCCCCCACTAATGAAAAACTGTTTTTT. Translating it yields CASSFPGTAPTNEKLFF. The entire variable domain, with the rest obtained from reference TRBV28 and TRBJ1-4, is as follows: DVKVTQSSRYLVKRTGEKVFLECVQDMDHENMFWYRQDPGLGLRLIYFSYDVKMKEKGDIPEGYSVSREKKERFSLILESASTNQTSMYLCASSFPGTAPTNEKLFFGSGTQLSVL.

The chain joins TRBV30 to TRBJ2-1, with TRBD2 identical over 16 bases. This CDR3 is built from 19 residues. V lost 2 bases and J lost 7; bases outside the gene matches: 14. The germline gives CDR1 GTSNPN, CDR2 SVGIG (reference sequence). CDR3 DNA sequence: TGTGCCTGGAGTTCCCCGGGACTAGCGGGAGGGCCAAGAATGAATGAGCAGTTCTTC. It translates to CAWSSPGLAGGPRMNEQFF. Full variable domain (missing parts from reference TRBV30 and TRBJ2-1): SQTIHQWPATLVQPVGSPLSLECTVEGTSNPNLYWYRQAAGRGLQLLFYSVGIGQISSEVPQNLSASRPQDRQFILSSKKLLLSDSGFYLCAWSSPGLAGGPRMNEQFFGPGTRLTVL.

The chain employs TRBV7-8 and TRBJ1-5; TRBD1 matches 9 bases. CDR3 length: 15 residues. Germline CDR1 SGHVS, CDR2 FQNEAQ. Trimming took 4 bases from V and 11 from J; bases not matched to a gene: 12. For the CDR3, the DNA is TGTGCCAGCAGCTCTCCTTTGGACAGGGGAAGGACCCAGCATTTT. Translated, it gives CASSSPLDRGRTQHF.

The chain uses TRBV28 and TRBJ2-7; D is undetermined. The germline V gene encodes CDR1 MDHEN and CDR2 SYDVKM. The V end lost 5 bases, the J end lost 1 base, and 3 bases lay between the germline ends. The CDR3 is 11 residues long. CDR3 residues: CASSGSYEQYF. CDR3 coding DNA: TGTGCCAGCAGTGGTTCCTACGAGCAGTACTTC. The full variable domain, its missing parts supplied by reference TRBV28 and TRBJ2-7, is DVKVTQSSRYLVKRTGEKVFLECVQDMDHENMFWYRQDPGLGLRLIYFSYDVKMKEKGDIPEGYSVSREKKERFSLILESASTNQTSMYLCASSGSYEQYFGPGTRLTVT.

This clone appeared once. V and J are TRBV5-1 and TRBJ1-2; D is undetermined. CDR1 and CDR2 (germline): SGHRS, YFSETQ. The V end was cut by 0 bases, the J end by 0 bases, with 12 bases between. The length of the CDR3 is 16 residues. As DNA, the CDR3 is TGCGCCAGCAGCTTGGGGGCGGCCGGGGCTAACTATGGCTACACCTTC. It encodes CASSLGAAGANYGYTF.

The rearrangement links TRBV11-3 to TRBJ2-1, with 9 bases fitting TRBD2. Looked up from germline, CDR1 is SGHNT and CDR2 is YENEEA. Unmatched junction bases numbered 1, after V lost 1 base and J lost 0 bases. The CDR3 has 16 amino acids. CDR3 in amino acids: CASSLVAGVSYNEQFF. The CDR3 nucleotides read TGTGCCAGCAGCTTAGTAGCGGGAGTCTCCTACAATGAGCAGTTCTTC. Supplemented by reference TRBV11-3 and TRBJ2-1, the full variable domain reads EAGVVQSPRYKIIEKKQPVAFWCNPISGHNTLYWYLQNLGQGPELLIRYENEEAVDDSQLPKDRFSAERLKGVDSTLKIQPAELGDSAVYLCASSLVAGVSYNEQFFGPGTRLTVL.

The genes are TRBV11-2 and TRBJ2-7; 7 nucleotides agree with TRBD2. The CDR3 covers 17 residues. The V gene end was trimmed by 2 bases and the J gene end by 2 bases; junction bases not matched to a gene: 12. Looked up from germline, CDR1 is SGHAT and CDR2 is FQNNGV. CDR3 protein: CASSLRYSGTDPYEQYF. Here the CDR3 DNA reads TGTGCCAGCAGCTTACGTTACAGCGGGACGGACCCCTACGAGCAGTACTTC.

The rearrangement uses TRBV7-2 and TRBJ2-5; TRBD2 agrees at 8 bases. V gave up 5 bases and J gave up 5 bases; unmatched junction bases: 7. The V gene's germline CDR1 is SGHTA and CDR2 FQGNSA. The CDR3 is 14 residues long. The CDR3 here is CASSTWTSRETQYF. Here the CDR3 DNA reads TGTGCCAGCAGCACCTGGACTAGCAGGGAGACCCAGTACTTC.

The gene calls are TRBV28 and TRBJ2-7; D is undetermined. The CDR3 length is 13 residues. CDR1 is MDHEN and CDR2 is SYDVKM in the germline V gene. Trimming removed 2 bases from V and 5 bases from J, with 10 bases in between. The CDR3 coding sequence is TGTGCCAGCAGTTTAAAGGGATCCCACGAGCAGTACTTC. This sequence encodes CASSLKGSHEQYF.

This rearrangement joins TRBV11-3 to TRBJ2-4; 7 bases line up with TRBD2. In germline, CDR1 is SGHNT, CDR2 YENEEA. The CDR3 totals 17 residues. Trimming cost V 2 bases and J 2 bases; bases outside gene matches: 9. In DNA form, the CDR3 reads TGTGCCAGCAGCTTAAGCCCTGCGGGAGCGACCAAAAACATTCAGTACTTC. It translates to CASSLSPAGATKNIQYF.

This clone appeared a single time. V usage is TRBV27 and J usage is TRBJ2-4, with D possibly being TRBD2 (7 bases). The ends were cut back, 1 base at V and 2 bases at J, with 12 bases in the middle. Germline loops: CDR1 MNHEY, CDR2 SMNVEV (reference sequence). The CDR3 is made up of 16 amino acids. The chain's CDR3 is CASSLWGGQTKNIQYF. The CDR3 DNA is TGTGCCAGCAGTTTATGGGGGGGGCAGACCAAAAACATTCAGTACTTC.